A selection of T cell receptor beta chains follows, all from one sample in a study of early T cells in non-severe SARS-CoV-2 infection. TCRdb reprocessed the 5' RACE reads via MiXCR and lists one record per CDR3 protein. The repertoire holds some 48,000 distinct CDR3 sequences, with about 6% as singletons. The sequenced sample was whole blood, obtained at baseline. The receptors derive from an adult who was a healthcare worker with PCR-confirmed SARS-CoV-2 infection or an uninfected control (not recorded which). The CDR3 runs from the conserved cysteine through the conserved F or W. Fields, in order: CDR3 length, clone size, J gene, D gene, V gene, CDR3 DNA, CDR3 protein. A D gene is named only where the DNA matches it firmly. Expanded clones get a size class; other rows say once, few or many, or leave the size out.

13	-	TRBJ1-5	-	TRBV19	TGTGCCAGTAGTATTTTGAGTTTTCAGCCCCAGCATTTT	CASSILSFQPQHF
19	few	TRBJ1-4	-	TRBV7-6	TGTGCCAGCAGCTTTAACTCCGGACAGCCTCAATCAACTAATGAAAAACTGTTTTTT	CASSFNSGQPQSTNEKLFF
12	many	TRBJ1-2	-	TRBV10-3	TGTGCCATCAGTGAGCCCCTTCATGGCTACACCTTC	CAISEPLHGYTF
16	many	TRBJ1-5	-	TRBV6-5	TGTGCCAGCAGTCCATCTCCTGGCCCCGGCAATCAGCCCCAGCATTTT	CASSPSPGPGNQPQHF
16	few	TRBJ1-4	-	TRBV7-6	TGTGCCAGCAGCAAGACAGGATCAAGGGGTAATGAAAAACTGTTTTTT	CASSKTGSRGNEKLFF
16	many	TRBJ2-7	TRBD2	TRBV6-5	TGTGCCAGCAGTTCCCCGCGGACTAGCGGAGAGTACGAGCAGTACTTC	CASSSPRTSGEYEQYF
12	few	TRBJ1-3	-	TRBV29-1	TGCAGCGTTGGGAGCTCTGGAAACACCATATATTTT	CSVGSSGNTIYF
14	many	TRBJ1-1	-	TRBV7-8	TGTGCCAGCAGCTGGAAGGTGCAGGGGAGTGAAGCTTTCTTT	CASSWKVQGSEAFF
14	few	TRBJ1-4	TRBD1	TRBV27	TGTGCCAGCAACGACAGGGGTCCTGACGAAAAACTGTTTTTT	CASNDRGPDEKLFF
16	-	TRBJ2-3	TRBD1	TRBV5-4	TGTGCCAGCAGCACTGGAGACAGGGGGCTTGAAGATACGCAGTATTTT	CASSTGDRGLEDTQYF
13	few	TRBJ1-2	-	TRBV5-6	TGTGCCAGCAGCTTGTCCAAAAACTATGGCTACACCTTC	CASSLSKNYGYTF
14	few	TRBJ2-3	TRBD2	TRBV29-1	TGCAGCGTTCTGACTAGCGGGCTTGCAGATACGCAGTATTTT	CSVLTSGLADTQYF
16	-	TRBJ2-7	TRBD1	TRBV27	TGTGCCAGCAGTCTGGCAGCCGGGACAGGGTCCTACGAGCAGTACTTC	CASSLAAGTGSYEQYF
21	many	TRBJ1-5	-	TRBV4-3	TGCGCCAGCAGCCAAGATTTAACCCGTAGTGACAGTTTGTTTAGCAATCAGCCCCAGCATTTT	CASSQDLTRSDSLFSNQPQHF
13	-	TRBJ2-7	-	TRBV7-2	TGTGCCAGCAGCTTAGGCTCTTCGTCCGAGCAGTACTTC	CASSLGSSSEQYF
14	many	TRBJ2-3	-	TRBV20-1	TGCAGTGCCGCTCGGAGCGGTATCACAGATACGCAGTATTTT	CSAARSGITDTQYF
15	many	TRBJ1-6	-	TRBV27	TGTGCCAGCACCCCGGGGAGCAGGGCGAGCACACCCCTCCACTTT	CASTPGSRASTPLHF
17	many	TRBJ2-1	TRBD2	TRBV9	TGTGCCAGCAGCGTAGGTACTAGCGGGAGGTCCTACAATGAGCAGTTCTTC	CASSVGTSGRSYNEQFF
13	many	TRBJ2-1	-	TRBV11-2	TGTGCCAGCAGCGCCAGACTAGAGCATGAGCAGTTCTTC	CASSARLEHEQFF
17	few	TRBJ2-4	-	TRBV5-5	TGTGCCAGCAGCTTGGAAGGAGGGGCCGGGGCCAAAAACATTCAGTACTTC	CASSLEGGAGAKNIQYF
12	few	TRBJ1-6	-	TRBV6-2/TRBV6-3	TGTGCCAGCAGCATCAGGAATTCACCCCTCCACTTT	CASSIRNSPLHF
12	-	TRBJ1-2	-	TRBV29-1	TGCAGCGTTGAAATGAACCCCTCGGGCTACACCTTC	CSVEMNPSGYTF
14	-	TRBJ2-4	-	TRBV29-1	TGCAGCGTCCTGAAGTCAGGGGCGCAGGACATTCAGTACTTC	CSVLKSGAQDIQYF
14	few	TRBJ2-7	TRBD2	TRBV6-2/TRBV6-3	TGTGCCAGCAGTTACTGGCGGGAGGAGGACGAGCAGTACTTC	CASSYWREEDEQYF
17	many	TRBJ1-6	TRBD1	TRBV7-9	TGTGCCAGCAGCTTAACCAGGGGGCAAAATAGGAATTCACCCCTCCACTTT	CASSLTRGQNRNSPLHF
17	many	TRBJ1-2	-	TRBV4-1	TGCGCCAGCAGCCAAGACAGGTTTTCGGGGCAGGGCTATGGCTACACCTTC	CASSQDRFSGQGYGYTF
18	few	TRBJ1-3	-	TRBV28	TGTGCCAGCAGTACCACTCCCGGGACAAGGGCCTCTGGAAACACCATATATTTT	CASSTTPGTRASGNTIYF
14	-	TRBJ2-5	TRBD2	TRBV9	TGTGCCAGCAGCGTAGATTCACTAGCGGGGACCCAGTACTTC	CASSVDSLAGTQYF